The 10 T cell receptor beta chains in this list originate from one sample, sequenced in a study of blood T cells in healthy people across ages. For the second PCR, which ran for 7 to 11 cycles, a sample-barcoded 5' primer and a J-beta primer mix were used. TCRdb reanalysed the 5' RACE reads using MiXCR and keeps one entry per CDR3 protein. Of 1.4 million to 1.5 million distinct CDR3 sequences listed, approximately 42% were seen once; the top ten hold 7% to 9%. The sample taken for sequencing was blood. These receptors came from a woman between 18 and 29 years old in good health.

This chain links TRBV6-1 with TRBJ2-5; a weak D match, TRBD2 (5 bases). The J call may be incorrect, as the DNA end agrees better with TRBJ2-7. CDR1 and CDR2 (germline): MNHNS, SASEGT. CDR3 length: 19 amino acids. The CDR3 loop is CASSRLYLREAVAPYEQYF. The CDR3 bases are TGTGCCAGCAGTCGCCTCTATCTACGTGAGGCAGTAGCGCCCTACGAGCAGTACTTC.

This clonotype has only a few counts. The chain is built from TRBV11-1 and TRBJ2-1; no definite D call. The CDR3 is 13 amino acids. V dropped 0 bases and J dropped 13 bases, with 13 bases sitting between them. Germline lookup yields CDR1 SGHAT and CDR2 FQDESV (reference sequence). CDR3 coding DNA: TGTGCCAGCAGCTTAGCACTGTATAGGATTCAGTTCTTC. It is translated as CASSLALYRIQFF.

This clonotype was counted a few times. The chain employs TRBV29-1 and TRBJ1-2; D possibly corresponds to TRBD1 (5 bases). The germline gives CDR1 SQVTM, CDR2 ANQGSEA. The length of the CDR3 is 12 residues. V was pared by 6 bases and J by 8 bases, with 16 bases between. This CDR3 reads CSVTTGEGGYTF. The CDR3 DNA reads TGCAGCGTAACAACGGGGGAGGGCGGCTACACCTTC.

The chain uses TRBV10-3 and TRBJ1-2; a weak D match, TRBD1 (5 bases). This CDR3 has 13 amino acids. In germline, CDR1 is ENHRY, CDR2 SYGVKD. Trimming left V 4 bases short and J 4 bases short, with 10 bases between. Here the CDR3 DNA reads TGTGCCATCAGTGCGGGGGTATCCTATGGCTACACCTTC. Translated, it gives CAISAGVSYGYTF.

Here the CDR3 DNA reads TGTGCCATCAGCGATACCAGACTAGCGGGAGACTGGCGGAACACCGGGGAGCTGTTTTTT. Translating it yields CAISDTRLAGDWRNTGELFF. The genes are TRBV10-3 and TRBJ2-2; TRBD2 matches 12 bases. Germline V gene sequence: CDR1 ENHRY, CDR2 SYGVKD. The CDR3 totals 20 residues. Germline trimming cut 6 bases from V and 1 base from J; bases unmatched to any gene: 15.

The V call is TRBV7-8, the J call TRBJ2-1, with 9 bases matching TRBD1. The J call may not be correct, given that the DNA end is closer to TRBJ2-7. Germline CDR1 is SGHVS and CDR2 is FQNEAQ. The CDR3 loop spans 17 amino acids. The CDR3 DNA sequence: TGTGCCAGCAGCTCCCTAGGCGGACAGGGGTCTTACAATGAGCAGTACTTC. This codes for CASSSLGGQGSYNEQYF.

This chain links TRBV7-9 with TRBJ2-7; 8 bases match TRBD2. J gave up 2 bases and V 2 bases, and 5 bases lay outside the gene matches. The CDR3 loop spans 15 amino acids. CDR1 is SEHNR, CDR2 FQNEAQ, per germline (reference sequence). As DNA, the CDR3 is TGTGCCAGCAGCTTAATGGCGGGGGGTCCCTACGAGCAGTACTTC. Translation gives CASSLMAGGPYEQYF.

Only a few counts were recorded for this clonotype. The chain joins TRBV27 to TRBJ1-1, with D hard to call. Deletions cut 4 bases from V and 1 base from J, with 10 bases between. The CDR3 contains 14 residues. Germline V gene lookup returns CDR1 MNHEY and CDR2 SMNVEV (reference sequence). CDR3 in amino acids: CASSSPGSNTEAFF. The CDR3 DNA reads TGTGCCAGCAGTTCACCCGGTTCGAACACTGAAGCTTTCTTT.

Of note for this clonotype: The CDR3 carries no conserved terminal phenylalanine or tryptophan, so it likely arises from a read error. J is TRBJ2-7 and V is TRBV7-9; D gene ambiguous. V was trimmed by 6 bases and J by 0 bases, leaving 15 bases between them. Germline CDR1 reads SEHNR; CDR2 reads FQNEAQ (reference sequence). The CDR3 extends over 15 amino acids. This chain's CDR3 is CASRGIEDVSYEQYL. DNA for the CDR3: TGTGCCAGCAGGGGGATTGAAGACGTCTCCTACGAGCAGTACTTG.

In its sample, this clonotype was seen a few times. The chain has TRBV6-6 and TRBJ1-2, with 8 bases identical to TRBD1. Germline CDR1 and CDR2: MNHNY and SVGAGI (reference sequence). Germline trimming cut 4 bases from V and 4 bases from J; bases unmatched to any gene: 5. The CDR3 has 14 residues. The CDR3 loop is CASSFGQGAYGYTF. In DNA, the CDR3 is TGTGCCAGCAGTTTCGGACAGGGTGCCTATGGCTACACCTTC.